The clone carrying this TCR beta chain was seen only once. Assay: immunoSEQ multiplex PCR; the TCRdb copy retains only in-frame clones and omits some. The table records 65,000 to 90,000 clones, approximately 88% of them present only once. Germline loops: CDR1 GTSNPN, CDR2 SVGIG (reference sequence). V lost 0 bases and J 6 bases, leaving 14 bases between the germline ends. This CDR3 region has 14 residues. The sample is drawn from a study of blood T cell repertoires in COVID-19. Source material: peripheral blood. The TCR sequence derives from a woman of 80 years or more with acute or convalescent COVID-19. The genes are TRBV30 and TRBJ1-1; TRBD1 is a possible D gene (5 bases). The CDR3 sequence is CAWSVRVGIAEAFF. The CDR3 DNA reads as TGTGCCTGGAGTGTCAGGGTGGGGATCGCTGAAGCTTTCTTT.